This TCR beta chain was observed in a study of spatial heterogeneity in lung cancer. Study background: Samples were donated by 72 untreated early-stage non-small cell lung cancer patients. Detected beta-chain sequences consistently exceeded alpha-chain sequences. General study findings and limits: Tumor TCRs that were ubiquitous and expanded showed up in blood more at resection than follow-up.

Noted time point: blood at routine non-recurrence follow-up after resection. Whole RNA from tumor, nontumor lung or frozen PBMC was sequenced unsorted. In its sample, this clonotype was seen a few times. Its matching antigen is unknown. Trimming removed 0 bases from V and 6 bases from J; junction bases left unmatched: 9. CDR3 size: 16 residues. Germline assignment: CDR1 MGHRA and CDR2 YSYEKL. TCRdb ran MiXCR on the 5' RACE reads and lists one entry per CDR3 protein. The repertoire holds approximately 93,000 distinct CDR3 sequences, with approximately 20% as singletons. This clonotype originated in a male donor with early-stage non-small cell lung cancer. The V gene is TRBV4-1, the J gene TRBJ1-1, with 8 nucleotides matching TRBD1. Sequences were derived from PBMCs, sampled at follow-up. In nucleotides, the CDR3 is TGCGCCAGCAGCCAAGAACACAGGGGGTTTCTGGCTGAAGCTTTCTTT. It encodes CASSQEHRGFLAEAFF.